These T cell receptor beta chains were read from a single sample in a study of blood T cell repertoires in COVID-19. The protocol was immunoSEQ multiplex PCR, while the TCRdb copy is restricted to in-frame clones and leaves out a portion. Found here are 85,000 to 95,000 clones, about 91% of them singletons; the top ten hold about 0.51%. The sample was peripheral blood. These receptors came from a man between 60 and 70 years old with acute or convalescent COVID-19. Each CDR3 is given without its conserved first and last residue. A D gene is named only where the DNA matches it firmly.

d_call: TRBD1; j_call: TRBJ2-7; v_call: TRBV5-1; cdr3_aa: ASSLGGGGYEQY
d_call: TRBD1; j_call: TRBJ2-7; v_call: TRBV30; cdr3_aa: ASILGQGAYEQY
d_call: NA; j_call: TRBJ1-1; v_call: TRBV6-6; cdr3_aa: ASSYSKEADTEAF
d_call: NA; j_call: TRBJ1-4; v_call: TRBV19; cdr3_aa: ASSIYRAANEKLF
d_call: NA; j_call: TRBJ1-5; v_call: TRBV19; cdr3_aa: ASSFGGNQPQH
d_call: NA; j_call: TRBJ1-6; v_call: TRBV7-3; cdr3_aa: ASSLTGTGPLH
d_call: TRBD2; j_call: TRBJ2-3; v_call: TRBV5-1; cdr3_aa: ASSQRLAVGTDTQY
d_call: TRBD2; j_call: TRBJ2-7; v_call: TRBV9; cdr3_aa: ASSVSSSLASGFEQY
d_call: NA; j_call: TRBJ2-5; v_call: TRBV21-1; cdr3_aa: ASSKFVPLRGTQY
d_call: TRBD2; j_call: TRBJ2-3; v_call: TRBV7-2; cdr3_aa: ASSLVRLAGGLSTDTQY
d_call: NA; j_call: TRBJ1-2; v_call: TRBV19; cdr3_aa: ASSMAGVNYGYT
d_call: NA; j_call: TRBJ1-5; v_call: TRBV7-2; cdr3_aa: ASGLGPGQPQH
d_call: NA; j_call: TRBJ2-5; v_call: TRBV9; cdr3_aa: ASSEAGLGQETQY
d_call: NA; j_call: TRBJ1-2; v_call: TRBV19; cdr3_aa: ASILGAGRQDYGYT
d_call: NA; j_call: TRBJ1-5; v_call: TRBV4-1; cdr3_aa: ASSSRYNSNQPQH
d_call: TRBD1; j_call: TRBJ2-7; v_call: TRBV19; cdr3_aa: ASRAGTGVYEQY
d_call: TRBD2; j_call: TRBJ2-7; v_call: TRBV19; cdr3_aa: ASSISPGGYEQY
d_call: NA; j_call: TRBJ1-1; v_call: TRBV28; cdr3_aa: ASSSSRVSHTEAF
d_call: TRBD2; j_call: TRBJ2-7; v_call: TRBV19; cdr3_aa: ASASGSGYEQY
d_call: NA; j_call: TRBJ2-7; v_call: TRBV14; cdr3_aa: ASSQMRDYEQY
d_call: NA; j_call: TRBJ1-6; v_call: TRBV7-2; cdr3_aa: ASSPRTENSPLH
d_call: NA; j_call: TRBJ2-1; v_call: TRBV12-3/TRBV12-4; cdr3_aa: ASSFEIAFEQF
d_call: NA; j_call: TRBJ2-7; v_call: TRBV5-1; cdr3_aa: ASSSPDFSRVDEQY
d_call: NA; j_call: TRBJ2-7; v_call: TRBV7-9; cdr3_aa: ASSSLARYEQY
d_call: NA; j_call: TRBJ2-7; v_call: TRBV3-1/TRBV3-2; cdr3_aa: ASSQGTLAYEQY
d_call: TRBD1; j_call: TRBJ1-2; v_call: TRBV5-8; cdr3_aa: ASSHQTGAPGYGYT
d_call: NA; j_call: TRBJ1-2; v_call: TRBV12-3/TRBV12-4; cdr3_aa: ASKRTGSVGYT